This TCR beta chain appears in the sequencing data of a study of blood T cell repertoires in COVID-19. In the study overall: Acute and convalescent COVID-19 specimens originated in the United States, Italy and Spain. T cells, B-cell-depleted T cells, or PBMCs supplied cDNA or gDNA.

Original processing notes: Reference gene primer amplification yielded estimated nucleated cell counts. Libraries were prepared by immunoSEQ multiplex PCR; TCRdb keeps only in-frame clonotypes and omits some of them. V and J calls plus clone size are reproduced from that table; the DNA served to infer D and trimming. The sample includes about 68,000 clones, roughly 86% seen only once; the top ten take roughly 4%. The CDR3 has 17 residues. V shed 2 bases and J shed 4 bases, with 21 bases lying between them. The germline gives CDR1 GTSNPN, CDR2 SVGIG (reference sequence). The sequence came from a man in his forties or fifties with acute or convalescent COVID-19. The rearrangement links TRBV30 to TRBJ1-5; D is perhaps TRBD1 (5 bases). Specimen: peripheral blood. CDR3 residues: CAWSNGAGNGVNQPQHF. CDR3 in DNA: TGTGCCTGGAGTAACGGCGCAGGGAATGGGGTGAATCAGCCCCAGCATTTT.